This T cell receptor beta chain comes out of a study of cytomegalovirus exposure and HLA in healthy donors. After removal of 4 bases from V and 4 bases from J, the junction contained 6 bases not matched to a gene. The CDR3 loop spans 15 amino acids. CDR1 is MNHNS and CDR2 is SASEGT in the germline V gene. The PCR ran on 60 Vbeta and 13 Jbeta primers. Repertoires were generated with immunoSEQ multiplex PCR, while TCRdb's copy carries only in-frame clones and drops some. The table lists over 150,000 clones, under 85% of them singletons. The sequenced sample was PBMCs. The chain is built from TRBV6-1 and TRBJ1-2, with TRBD1 matching 10 bases. The sequence derives from a woman aged 18-35 years in good health and CMV-seropositive. Written as DNA, the CDR3 is TGTGCCAGCAGTGGCCCGGGACAGGGGCTCTATGGCTACACCTTC. The encoded protein is CASSGPGQGLYGYTF.